This TCR beta chain appears in the sequencing data of a study of blood T cell repertoires in COVID-19 (dated by TCRdb to 2020 to 2021). Concerning the study at large: Samples from collaborators originated in the United States, Italy and Spain and spanned both the acute and convalescent phases of COVID-19. Deeply sampled blood TCRbeta repertoires from subjects exposed to, actively infected with, or recovered from COVID-19 were included in the dataset. The sample metadata nearly always contained a de-identified subject ID, COVID-19 status, age in years and sex. The material from the prospective study consisted of cDNA or gDNA derived from T cells, B-cell-depleted T cells, or PBMCs. HLA class I and class II types, where available, came from metadata supplied by the sample provider rather than from assay-based typing. A freely available public database, intended as a resource for researchers studying the immune response to SARS-CoV-2, is where the repertoires were released. The samples were drawn from the first 160 participants of the ongoing ImmuneRACE study and from 950 to 1,500 subjects provided by 6 global collaborators. What the work shows at the level of the full study, not this receptor alone: How much clinical and demographic metadata was included differed by source and by participant, and the metadata was provided uncurated.

Participants in the prospective study were enrolled through a virtual design, were aged about 18 to 100 years, and lived in about 25 United States geographic areas. Cohort assignment in the prospective study relied on participant-reported clinical history from a screening survey and a study questionnaire. In the prospective study, whole blood, serum and a nasopharyngeal or oropharyngeal swab were collected from each participant by mobile phlebotomists. Participants in the prospective study had the option to provide additional blood draws and questionnaires over an approximately two-month period. Before DNA extraction, blood samples from the prospective study were shipped at room temperature or frozen. Inclusive of the bounding cysteine and phenylalanine, the CDR3 is 17 residues long. The retained sequence is limited to the CDR3, 51 bases, with the frame set at the first base. V loses 0 bases of germline sequence and J loses 1 base, and the interval between the two ends is 15 bases. Looking up the germline V gene yields CDR1 ENHRY and CDR2 SYGVKD.

In regard to this clone: Which antigen it targets is not known. It has no much larger one-base neighbor in the sample; base qualities were not kept.

TCRbeta CDR3 regions were amplified from genomic DNA by means of the immunoSEQ Assay, a bias-controlled multiplex PCR. Turning to the authors' computational methods: Nucleated cell counts per sample were estimated from amplification of reference gene primers within the assay. To quantify the absolute abundance of each unique TCRbeta CDR3 rearrangement, sequence reads were collapsed and filtered. For each sample, productive Simpson clonality was calculated by taking the square root of Simpson's diversity index across productive rearrangements. TCRdb provides this immuneACCESS table in a form limited to in-frame rearrangements. Some clones are lacking; in checked studies, under half of them reflect an unresolved V gene, and why the rest are absent is not known. The DNA was the basis for D and trimming; V, J and clone size are from that table. The sample contains hundreds of thousands of clones, approximately 80% of them found a single time. Around 4.5% of the sample belongs to the ten largest clones.

The origin of this receptor is a man between 25 and 39 years old with acute COVID-19. Sample: PBMCs or T cells enriched from blood (not recorded which). Recombination joined TRBV10-3 with TRBJ1-2; no D gene call is confident. The DNA reads as follows: TGTGCCATCAGTGAGTCGGGAGGATCGGGTTATAACTATGGCTACACCTTC. It translates as CAISESGGSGYNYGYTF.